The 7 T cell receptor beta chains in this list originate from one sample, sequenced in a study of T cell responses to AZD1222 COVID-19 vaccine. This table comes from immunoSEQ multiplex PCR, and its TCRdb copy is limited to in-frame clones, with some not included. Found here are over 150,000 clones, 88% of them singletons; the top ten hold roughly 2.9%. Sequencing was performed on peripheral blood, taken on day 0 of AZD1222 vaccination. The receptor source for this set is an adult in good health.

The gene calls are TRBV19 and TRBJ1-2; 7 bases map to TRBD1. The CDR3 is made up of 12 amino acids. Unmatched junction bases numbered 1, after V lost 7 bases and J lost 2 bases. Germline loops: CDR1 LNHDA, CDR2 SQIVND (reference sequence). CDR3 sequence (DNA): TGTGCCAGTACCAGGGGGAACTATGGCTACACCTTC. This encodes CASTRGNYGYTF.

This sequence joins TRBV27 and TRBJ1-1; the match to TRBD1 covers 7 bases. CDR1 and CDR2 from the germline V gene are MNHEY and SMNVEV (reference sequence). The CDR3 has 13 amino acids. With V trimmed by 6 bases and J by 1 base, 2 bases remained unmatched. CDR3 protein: CASRGGRNTEAFF. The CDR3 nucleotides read TGTGCCAGCAGAGGGGGCCGGAACACTGAAGCTTTCTTT.

The CDR3 coding sequence is TGTGCTAGTGGCACAGGGGACCATTATGGCTACACCTTC. It encodes CASGTGDHYGYTF. This chain connects TRBV12-5 to TRBJ1-2, with 7 nucleotides matching TRBD1. The CDR3 sequence is 13 residues long. With 6 bases clipped from V and 5 bases from J, the junction kept 6 bases outside the gene matches. In germline, CDR1 is LGHNT, CDR2 FRNRAP. Looking up the rest from reference TRBV12-5 and TRBJ1-2 gives the full variable domain: DARVTQTPRHKVTEMGQEVTMRCQPILGHNTVFWYRQTMMQGLELLAYFRNRAPLDDSGMPKDRFSAEMPDATLATLKIQPSEPRDSAVYFCASGTGDHYGYTFGSGTRLTVV.

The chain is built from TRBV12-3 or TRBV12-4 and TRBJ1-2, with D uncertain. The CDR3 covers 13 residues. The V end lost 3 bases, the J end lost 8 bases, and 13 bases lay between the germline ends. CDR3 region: CASSLSSSKGYTF. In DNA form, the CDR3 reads TGTGCCAGCAGTTTGAGTTCGTCGAAAGGCTACACCTTC.

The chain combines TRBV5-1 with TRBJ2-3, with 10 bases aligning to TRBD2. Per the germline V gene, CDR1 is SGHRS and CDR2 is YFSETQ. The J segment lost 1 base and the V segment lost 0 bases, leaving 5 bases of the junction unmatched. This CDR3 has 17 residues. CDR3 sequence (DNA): TGCGCCAGCAGCTTGGGTTCAGCGGGGGGGCGCACAGATACGCAGTATTTT. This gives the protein CASSLGSAGGRTDTQYF.

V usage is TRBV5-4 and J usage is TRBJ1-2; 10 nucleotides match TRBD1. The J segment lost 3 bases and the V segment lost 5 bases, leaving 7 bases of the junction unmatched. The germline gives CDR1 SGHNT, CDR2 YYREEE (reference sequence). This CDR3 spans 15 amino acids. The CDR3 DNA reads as TGTGCCAGCAGTCCTGCCGGGACAGGGGACTATGGCTACACCTTC. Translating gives CASSPAGTGDYGYTF.

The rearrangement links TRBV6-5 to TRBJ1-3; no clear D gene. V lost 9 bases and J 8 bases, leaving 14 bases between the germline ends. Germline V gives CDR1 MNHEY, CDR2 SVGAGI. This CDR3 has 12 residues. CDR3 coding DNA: TGTGCCAGTACGACGCTCGGGGACACCATATATTTT. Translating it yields CASTTLGDTIYF.